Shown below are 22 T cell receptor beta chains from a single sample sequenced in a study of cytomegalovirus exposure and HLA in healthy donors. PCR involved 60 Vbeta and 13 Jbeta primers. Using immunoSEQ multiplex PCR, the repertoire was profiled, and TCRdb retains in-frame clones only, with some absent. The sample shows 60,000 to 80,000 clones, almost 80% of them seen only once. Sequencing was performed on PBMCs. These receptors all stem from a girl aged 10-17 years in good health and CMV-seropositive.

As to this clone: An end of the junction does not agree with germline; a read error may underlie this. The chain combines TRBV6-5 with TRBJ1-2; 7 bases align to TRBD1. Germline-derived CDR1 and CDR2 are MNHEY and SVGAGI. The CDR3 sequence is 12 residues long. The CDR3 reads CASMARRGPLSF. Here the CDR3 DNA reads TGTGCCAGCATGGCGCGGAGGGGGCCTTTGTCCTTC.

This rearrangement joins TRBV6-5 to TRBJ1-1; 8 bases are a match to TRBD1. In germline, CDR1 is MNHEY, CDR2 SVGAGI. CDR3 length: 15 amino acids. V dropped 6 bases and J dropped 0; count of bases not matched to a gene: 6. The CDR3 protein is CASRRQGPLNTEAFF. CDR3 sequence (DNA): TGTGCCAGCAGACGACAGGGGCCCTTGAACACTGAAGCTTTCTTT.

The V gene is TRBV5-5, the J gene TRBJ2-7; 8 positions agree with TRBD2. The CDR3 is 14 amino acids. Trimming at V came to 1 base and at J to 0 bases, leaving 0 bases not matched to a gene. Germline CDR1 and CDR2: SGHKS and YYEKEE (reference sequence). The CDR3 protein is CASSLTSGSYEQYF. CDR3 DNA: TGTGCCAGCAGCTTGACTAGCGGCTCCTACGAGCAGTACTTC.

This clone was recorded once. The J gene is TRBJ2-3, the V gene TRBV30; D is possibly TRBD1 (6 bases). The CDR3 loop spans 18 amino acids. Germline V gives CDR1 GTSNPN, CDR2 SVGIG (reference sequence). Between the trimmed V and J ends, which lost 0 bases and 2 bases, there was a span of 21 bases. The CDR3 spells CAWSVLGGHPKPTDTQYF. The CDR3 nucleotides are TGTGCCTGGAGTGTACTAGGGGGTCACCCCAAACCCACAGATACGCAGTATTTT.

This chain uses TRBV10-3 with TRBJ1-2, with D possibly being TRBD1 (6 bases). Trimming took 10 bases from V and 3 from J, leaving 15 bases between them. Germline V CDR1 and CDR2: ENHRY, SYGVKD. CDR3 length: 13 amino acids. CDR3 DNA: TGTGCCACCCGGACAGAGAGGGACTATGGCTACACCTTC. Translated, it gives CATRTERDYGYTF.

CDR3 region: CSVVPRGHEQYF. The DNA for the CDR3 is TGCAGCGTAGTACCCAGGGGCCACGAGCAGTACTTC. The J gene is TRBJ2-7, the V gene TRBV29-1, with D tentatively TRBD1 (6 bases). Germline V gene sequence: CDR1 SQVTM, CDR2 ANQGSEA. The CDR3 loop spans 12 amino acids. V was trimmed by 6 bases and J by 5 bases, leaving 14 bases between them.

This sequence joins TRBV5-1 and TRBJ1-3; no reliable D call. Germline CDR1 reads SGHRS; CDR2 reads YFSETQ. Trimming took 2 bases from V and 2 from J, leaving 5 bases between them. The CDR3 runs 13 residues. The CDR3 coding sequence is TGCGCCAGCAGCTTCGGGGCTGGAAACACCATATATTTT. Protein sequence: CASSFGAGNTIYF.

The DNA of the CDR3 is TGTGCCAGCAGCGTCGGGCTAGCGGGAGAGCAGTACTTC. Translated, it gives CASSVGLAGEQYF. The chain couples TRBV9 to TRBJ2-7; TRBD2 aligns across 9 bases. There are 13 residues in the CDR3. Germline CDR1 is SGDLS and CDR2 is YYNGEE. With V trimmed by 2 bases and J by 7 bases, 4 bases remained unmatched.

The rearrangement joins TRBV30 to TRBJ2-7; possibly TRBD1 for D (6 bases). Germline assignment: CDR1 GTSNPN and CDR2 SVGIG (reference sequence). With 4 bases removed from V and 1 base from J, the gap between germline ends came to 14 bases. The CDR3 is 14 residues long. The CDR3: CAWNRGQGSYEQYF. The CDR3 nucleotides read TGTGCCTGGAATCGGGGTCAGGGGTCCTACGAGCAGTACTTC.

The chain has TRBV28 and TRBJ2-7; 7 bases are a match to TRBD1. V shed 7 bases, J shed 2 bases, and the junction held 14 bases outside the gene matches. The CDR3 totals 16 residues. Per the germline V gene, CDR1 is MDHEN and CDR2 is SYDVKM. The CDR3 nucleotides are TGTGCCAGCACCGAACTGCCGGGACAGCGGCCCTACGAGCAGTACTTC. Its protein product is CASTELPGQRPYEQYF.

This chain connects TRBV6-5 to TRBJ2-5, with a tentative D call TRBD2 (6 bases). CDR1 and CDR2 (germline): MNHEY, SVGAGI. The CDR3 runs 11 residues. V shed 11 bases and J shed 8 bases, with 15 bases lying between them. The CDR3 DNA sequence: TGTGCCGCTGGAGGGGTCATAACCCAGTACTTC. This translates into CAAGGVITQYF.

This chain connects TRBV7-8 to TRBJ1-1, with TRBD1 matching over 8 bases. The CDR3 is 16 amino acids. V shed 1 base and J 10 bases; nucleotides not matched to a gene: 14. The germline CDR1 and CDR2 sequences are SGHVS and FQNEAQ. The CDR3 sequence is CASSLEYRGSRVAAFF. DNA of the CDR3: TGTGCCAGCAGCTTAGAGTACAGGGGGTCCCGGGTGGCAGCTTTCTTT.

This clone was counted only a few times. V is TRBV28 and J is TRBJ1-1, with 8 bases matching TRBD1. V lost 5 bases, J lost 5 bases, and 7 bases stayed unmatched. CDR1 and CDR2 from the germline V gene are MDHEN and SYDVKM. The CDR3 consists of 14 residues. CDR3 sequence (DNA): TGTGCCAGCAGTCCCGGACAGGGTGAGACTGAAGCTTTCTTT. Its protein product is CASSPGQGETEAFF.

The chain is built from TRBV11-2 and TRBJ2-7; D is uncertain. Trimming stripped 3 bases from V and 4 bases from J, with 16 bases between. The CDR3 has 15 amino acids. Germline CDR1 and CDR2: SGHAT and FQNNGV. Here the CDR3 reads CASSFPVAGKYEQYF. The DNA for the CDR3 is TGTGCCAGCAGCTTTCCAGTGGCAGGAAAATACGAGCAGTACTTC.

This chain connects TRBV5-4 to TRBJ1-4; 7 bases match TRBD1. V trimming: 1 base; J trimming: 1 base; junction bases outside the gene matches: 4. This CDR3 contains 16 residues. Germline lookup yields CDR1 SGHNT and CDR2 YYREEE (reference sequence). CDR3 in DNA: TGTGCCAGCAGCTTGAGGCAGGGGGGAACTAATGAAAAACTGTTTTTT. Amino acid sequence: CASSLRQGGTNEKLFF.

The DNA for the CDR3 is TGCGCCAGCAGCCAGAGGCTAAGTTTGTTGGGGCCTGGCTACACCTTC. It codes for CASSQRLSLLGPGYTF. The genes are TRBV4-1 and TRBJ1-2, with D maybe TRBD1 (5 bases). The CDR3 totals 16 residues. Trimming pared 3 bases from V and 7 bases from J, leaving 21 bases between. From germline, CDR1 is MGHRA and CDR2 YSYEKL.

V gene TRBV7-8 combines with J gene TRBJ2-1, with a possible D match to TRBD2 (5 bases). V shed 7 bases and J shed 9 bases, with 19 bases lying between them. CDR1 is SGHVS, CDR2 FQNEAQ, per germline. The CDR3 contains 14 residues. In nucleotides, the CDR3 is TGTGCCAGCACACCGGGATCAGTGGTTTCTGAGCAGTTCTTC. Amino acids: CASTPGSVVSEQFF.

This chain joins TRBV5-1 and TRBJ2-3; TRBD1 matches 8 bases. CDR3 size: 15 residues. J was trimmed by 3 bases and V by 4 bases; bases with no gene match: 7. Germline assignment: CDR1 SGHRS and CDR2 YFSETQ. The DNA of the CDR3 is TGCGCCAGCAGCCAACAGGGGGATAGGACAGATACGCAGTATTTT. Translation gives CASSQQGDRTDTQYF.

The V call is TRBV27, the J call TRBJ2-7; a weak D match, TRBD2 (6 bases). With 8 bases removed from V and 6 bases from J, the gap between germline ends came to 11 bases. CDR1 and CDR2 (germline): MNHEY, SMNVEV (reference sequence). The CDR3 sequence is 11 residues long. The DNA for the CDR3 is TGTGCCAGCCGTCAGGGAGGCGAGCAGTACTTC. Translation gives CASRQGGEQYF.

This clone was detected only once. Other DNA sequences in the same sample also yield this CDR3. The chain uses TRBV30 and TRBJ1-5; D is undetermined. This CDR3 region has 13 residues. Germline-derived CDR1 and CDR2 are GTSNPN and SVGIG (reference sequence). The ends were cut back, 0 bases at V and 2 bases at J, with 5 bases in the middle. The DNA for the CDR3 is TGTGCCTGGAGTGTGGCGGGCAATCAGCCCCAGCATTTT. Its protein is CAWSVAGNQPQHF.

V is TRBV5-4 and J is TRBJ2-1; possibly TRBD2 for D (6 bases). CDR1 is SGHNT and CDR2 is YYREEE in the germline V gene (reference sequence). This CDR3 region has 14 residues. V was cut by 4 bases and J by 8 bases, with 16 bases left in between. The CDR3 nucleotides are TGTGCCAGCAGCCCGGGACTTACAGGCTATGAGCAGTTCTTC. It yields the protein CASSPGLTGYEQFF.

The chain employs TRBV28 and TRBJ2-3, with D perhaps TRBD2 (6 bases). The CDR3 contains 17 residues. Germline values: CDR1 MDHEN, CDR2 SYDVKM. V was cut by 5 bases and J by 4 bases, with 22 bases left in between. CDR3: CASSTYLTVGSPDTQYF. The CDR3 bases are TGTGCCAGCAGTACCTACCTGACAGTCGGGAGTCCAGATACGCAGTATTTT.